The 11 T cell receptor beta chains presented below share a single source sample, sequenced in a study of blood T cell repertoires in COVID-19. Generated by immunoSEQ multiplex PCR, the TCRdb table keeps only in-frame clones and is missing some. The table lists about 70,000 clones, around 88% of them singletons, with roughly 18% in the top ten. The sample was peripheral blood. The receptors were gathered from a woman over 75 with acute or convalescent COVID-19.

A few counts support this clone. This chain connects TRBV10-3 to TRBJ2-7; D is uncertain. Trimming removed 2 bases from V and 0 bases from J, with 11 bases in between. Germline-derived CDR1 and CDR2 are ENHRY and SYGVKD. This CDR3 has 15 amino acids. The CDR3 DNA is TGTGCCATCAGTGAGGGGTCACAGCACTCCTACGAGCAGTACTTC. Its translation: CAISEGSQHSYEQYF.

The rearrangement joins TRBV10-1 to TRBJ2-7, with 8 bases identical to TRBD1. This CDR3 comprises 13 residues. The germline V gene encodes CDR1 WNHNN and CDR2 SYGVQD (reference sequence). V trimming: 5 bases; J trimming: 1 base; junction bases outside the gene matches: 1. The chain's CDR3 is CASSRDRSYEQYF. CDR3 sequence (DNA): TGCGCCAGCAGTCGGGACAGGTCCTACGAGCAGTACTTC.

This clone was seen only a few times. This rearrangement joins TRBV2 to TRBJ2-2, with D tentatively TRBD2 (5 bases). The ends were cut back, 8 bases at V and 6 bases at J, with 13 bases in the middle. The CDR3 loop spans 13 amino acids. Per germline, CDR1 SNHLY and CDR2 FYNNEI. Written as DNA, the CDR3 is TGTGCCAGCCGGCCTAGCCTGGCCGGGGAGCTGTTTTTT. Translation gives CASRPSLAGELFF.

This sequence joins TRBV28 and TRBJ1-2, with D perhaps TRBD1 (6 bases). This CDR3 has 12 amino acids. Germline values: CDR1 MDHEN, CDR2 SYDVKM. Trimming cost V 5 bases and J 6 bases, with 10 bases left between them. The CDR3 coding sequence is TGTGCCAGCAGTATCTGGACAGATGGCTACACCTTC. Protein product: CASSIWTDGYTF.

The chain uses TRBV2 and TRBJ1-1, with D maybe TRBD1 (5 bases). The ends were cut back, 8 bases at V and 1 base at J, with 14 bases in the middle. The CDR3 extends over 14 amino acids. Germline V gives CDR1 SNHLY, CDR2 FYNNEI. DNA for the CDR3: TGTGCCAGCCGCAAGAATACAGGGAACACTGAAGCTTTCTTT. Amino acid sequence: CASRKNTGNTEAFF.

CDR3 sequence reads: CASIVDSSYEQYF. The CDR3 DNA sequence: TGTGCCAGCATTGTGGACAGCTCCTACGAGCAGTACTTC. The chain is built from TRBV2 and TRBJ2-7; TRBD1 is a possible D gene (6 bases). Germline loops: CDR1 SNHLY, CDR2 FYNNEI. CDR3 length: 13 residues. Between the trimmed V and J ends, which lost 7 bases and 0 bases, there was a span of 10 bases.

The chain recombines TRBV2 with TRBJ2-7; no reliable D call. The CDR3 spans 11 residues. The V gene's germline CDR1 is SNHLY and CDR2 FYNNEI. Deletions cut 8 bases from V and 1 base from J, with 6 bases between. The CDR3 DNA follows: TGTGCCAGCGGCAGTTCCTACGAGCAGTACTTC. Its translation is CASGSSYEQYF.

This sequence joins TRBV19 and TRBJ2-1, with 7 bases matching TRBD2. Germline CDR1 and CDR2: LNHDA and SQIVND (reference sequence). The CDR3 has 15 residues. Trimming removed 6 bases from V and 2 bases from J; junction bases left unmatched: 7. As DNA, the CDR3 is TGTGCCAGTAGCAGGAGCGGGACCCCCTACAATGAGCAGTTCTTC. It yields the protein CASSRSGTPYNEQFF.

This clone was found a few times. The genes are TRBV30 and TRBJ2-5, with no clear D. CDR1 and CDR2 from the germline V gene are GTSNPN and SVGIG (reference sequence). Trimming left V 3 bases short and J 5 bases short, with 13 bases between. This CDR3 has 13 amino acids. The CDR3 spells CAWSVILSETQYF. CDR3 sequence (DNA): TGTGCCTGGAGCGTAATTCTATCGGAGACCCAGTACTTC.

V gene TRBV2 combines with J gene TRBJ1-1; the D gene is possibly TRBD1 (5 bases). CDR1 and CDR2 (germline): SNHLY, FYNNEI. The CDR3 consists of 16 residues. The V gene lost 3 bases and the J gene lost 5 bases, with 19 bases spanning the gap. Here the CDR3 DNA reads TGTGCCAGCAGTGAGGTCCTTCCCCAGGGATGGACTGAAGCTTTCTTT. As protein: CASSEVLPQGWTEAFF.

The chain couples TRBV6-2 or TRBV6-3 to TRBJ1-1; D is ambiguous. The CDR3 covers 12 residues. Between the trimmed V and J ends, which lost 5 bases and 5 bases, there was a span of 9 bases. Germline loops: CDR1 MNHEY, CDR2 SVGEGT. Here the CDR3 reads CASSPPGTEAFF. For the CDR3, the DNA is TGTGCCAGCAGTCCGCCGGGTACTGAAGCTTTCTTT.